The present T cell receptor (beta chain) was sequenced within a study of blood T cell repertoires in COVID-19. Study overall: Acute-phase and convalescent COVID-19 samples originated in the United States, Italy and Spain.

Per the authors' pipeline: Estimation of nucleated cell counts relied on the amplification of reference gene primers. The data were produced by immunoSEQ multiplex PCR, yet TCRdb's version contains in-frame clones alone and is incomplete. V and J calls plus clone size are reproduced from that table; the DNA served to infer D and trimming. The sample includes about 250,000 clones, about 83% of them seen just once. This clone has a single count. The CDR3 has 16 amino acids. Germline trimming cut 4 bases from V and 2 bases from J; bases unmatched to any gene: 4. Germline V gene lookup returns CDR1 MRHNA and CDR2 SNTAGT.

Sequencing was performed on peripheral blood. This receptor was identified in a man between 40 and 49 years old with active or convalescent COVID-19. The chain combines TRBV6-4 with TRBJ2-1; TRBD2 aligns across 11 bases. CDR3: CASSAQLAGAYNEQFF. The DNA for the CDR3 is TGTGCCAGCAGTGCGCAACTAGCGGGAGCCTACAATGAGCAGTTCTTC.